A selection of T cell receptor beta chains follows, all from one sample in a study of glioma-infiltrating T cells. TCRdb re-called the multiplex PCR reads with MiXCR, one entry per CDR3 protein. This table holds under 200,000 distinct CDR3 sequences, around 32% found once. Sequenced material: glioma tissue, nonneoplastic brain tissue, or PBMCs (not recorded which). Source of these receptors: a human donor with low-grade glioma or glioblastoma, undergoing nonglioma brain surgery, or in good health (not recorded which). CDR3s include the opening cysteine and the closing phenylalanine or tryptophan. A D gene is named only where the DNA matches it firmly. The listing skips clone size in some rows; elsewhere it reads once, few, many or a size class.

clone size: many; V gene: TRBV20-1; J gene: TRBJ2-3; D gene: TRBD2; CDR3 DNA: TGCAGTGTTTTACCCGGGACTAGCAGCGCAGATACGCAGTATTTT; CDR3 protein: CSVLPGTSSADTQYF
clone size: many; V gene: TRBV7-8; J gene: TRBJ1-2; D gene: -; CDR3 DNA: TGTGCCAGCAGCCCGCTAATCGGGTCGGGCGGCTACACCTTC; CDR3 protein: CASSPLIGSGGYTF
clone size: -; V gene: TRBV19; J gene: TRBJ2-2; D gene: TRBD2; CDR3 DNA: TGTGCCAGTACGGGACTAGCCGGTACCGGGGAGCTGTTTTTT; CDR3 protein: CASTGLAGTGELFF
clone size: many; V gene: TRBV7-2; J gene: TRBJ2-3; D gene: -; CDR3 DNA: TGTGCCAGCAGCCTTGTGGCGGGCCTAGCTAGCACAGATACGCAGTATTTT; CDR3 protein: CASSLVAGLASTDTQYF
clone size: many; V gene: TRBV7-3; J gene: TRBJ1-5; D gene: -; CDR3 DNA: TGTGCCAGCAGCGCTACAGAAAATAGCAATCAGCCCCAGCATTTT; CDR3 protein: CASSATENSNQPQHF
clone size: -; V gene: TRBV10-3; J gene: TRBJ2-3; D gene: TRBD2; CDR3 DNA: TGTGCCATCAGTGACATACTAGCGGGAGTGAACGCAGATACGCAGTATTTT; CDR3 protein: CAISDILAGVNADTQYF
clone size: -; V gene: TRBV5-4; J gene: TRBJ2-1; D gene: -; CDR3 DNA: TGTGCCAGCAGCTTGGGTCGGGGGAGCTCCTACAATGAGCAGTTCTTC; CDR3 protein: CASSLGRGSSYNEQFF
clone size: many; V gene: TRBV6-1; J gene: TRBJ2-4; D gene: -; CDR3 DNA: TGTGCCAGCAGTAGCGGCGGGGCGAGGGCCAAAAACATTCAGTACTTC; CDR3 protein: CASSSGGARAKNIQYF
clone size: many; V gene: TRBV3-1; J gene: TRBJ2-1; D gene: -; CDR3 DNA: TGTGCCAGCAGCCAACATGGACAGTACAATGAGCAGTTCTTC; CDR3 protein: CASSQHGQYNEQFF
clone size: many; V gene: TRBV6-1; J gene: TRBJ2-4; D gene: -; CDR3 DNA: TGTGCCAGCAGTTTGCAGTTATCTGGGGACATTCAGTACTTC; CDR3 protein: CASSLQLSGDIQYF
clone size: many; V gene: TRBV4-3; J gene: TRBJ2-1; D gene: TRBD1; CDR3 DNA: TGCGCCAGCAGCCAAATACAGGGGGCGCCCAATGAGCAGTTCTTC; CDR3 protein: CASSQIQGAPNEQFF
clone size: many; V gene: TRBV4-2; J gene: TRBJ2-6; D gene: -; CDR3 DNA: TGTGCCAGCAGCCAAGACCCACAGAGTAAGGCCAACGTCCTGACTTTC; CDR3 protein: CASSQDPQSKANVLTF
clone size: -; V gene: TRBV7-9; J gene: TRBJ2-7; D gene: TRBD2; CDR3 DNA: TGTGCCAGCACCTACCCTAGCGGGCCCGACTCCTACGAGCAGTACTTC; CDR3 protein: CASTYPSGPDSYEQYF
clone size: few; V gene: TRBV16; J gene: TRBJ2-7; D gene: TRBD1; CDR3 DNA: TGTGCCAGCAGCCAACCGGGACAGCTTAACTCCTACGAGCAGTACTTC; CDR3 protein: CASSQPGQLNSYEQYF
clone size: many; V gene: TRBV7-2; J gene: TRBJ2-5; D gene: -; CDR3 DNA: TGTGCCAGCAGCTTCTCTAGTTTGGAGACCCAGTACTTC; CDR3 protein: CASSFSSLETQYF
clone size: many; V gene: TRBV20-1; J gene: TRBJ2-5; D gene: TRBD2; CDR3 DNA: TGCAGTGCTAGCCTAGCGGGAGGTCGTCCACAAGAGACCCAGTACTTC; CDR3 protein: CSASLAGGRPQETQYF
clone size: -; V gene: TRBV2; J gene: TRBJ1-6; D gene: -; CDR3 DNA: TGTGCCAGTTCTTACAATCAGGGGCCCGACCTCAATTCACCCCTCCACTTT; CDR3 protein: CASSYNQGPDLNSPLHF
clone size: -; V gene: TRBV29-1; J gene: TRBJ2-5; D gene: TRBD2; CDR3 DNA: TGCAGCGTCGGGGGACTAGCGGAAGAGACCCAGTACTTC; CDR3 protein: CSVGGLAEETQYF
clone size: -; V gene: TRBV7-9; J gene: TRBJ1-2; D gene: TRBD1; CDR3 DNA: TGTGCCAGCAGCTTAGCACTGTTAGGGGGCTTGAGCTACACCTTC; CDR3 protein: CASSLALLGGLSYTF
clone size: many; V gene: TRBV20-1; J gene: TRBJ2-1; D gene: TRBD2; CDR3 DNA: TGCAGTGCTCAACTAGCGGGGGGGGGATACAATGAGCAGTTCTTC; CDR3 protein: CSAQLAGGGYNEQFF
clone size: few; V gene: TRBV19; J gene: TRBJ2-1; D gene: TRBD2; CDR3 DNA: TGTGCCAGTAGTATGCAAGCGGGAGGGCCCTACAATGAGCAGTTCTTC; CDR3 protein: CASSMQAGGPYNEQFF
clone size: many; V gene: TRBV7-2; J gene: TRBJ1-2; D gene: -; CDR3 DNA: TGTGCCAGCAGCTTAAGTGCGGTCTATGGCTACACCTTC; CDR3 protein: CASSLSAVYGYTF
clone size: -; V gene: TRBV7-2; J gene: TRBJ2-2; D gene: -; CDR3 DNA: TGTACCAGCAGCCTCTTGAGGGGTGCCGGGGAGCTGTTTTTT; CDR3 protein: CTSSLLRGAGELFF
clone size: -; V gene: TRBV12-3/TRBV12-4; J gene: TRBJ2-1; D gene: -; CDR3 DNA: TGTGCCAGCAGTTTATCAGGGGCGGGTGGGCAGTTCTTC; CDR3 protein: CASSLSGAGGQFF
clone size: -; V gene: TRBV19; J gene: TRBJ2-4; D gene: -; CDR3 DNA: TGTGCCAGTAGTAGGGGTCCTGAAGCCATTCAGTACTTC; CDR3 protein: CASSRGPEAIQYF
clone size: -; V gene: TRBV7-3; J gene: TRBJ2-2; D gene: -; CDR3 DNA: TGTGCCAGCAGCCCGTCGAGCAGGGGATTCACCGGGGAGCTGTTTTTT; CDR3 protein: CASSPSSRGFTGELFF
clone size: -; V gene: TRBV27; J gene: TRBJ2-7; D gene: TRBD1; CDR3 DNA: TGTGCCAGCAGACGATACAGGGGTACATACGAGCAGTACTTC; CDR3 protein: CASRRYRGTYEQYF
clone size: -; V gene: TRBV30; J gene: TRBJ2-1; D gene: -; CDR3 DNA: TGTGCCTGGACCGGCGCTAGCTCCTACAATGATCAGTTCTTC; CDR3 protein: CAWTGASSYNDQFF
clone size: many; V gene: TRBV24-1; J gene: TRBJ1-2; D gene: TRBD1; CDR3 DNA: TGTGCCACCAGTGACCCGAGACAGGGAATAGCTGGCTACACCTTC; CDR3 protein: CATSDPRQGIAGYTF
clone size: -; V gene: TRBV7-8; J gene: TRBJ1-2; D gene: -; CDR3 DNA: TGTGCCAGCAGCTTGGATGGGAACTATAACTACACCTTC; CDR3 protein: CASSLDGNYNYTF
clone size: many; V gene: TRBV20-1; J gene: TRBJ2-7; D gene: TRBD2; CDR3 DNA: TGCAGTGCTAGTGCTCTAGCGGGACAGCAACTCTACGAGCAGTACTTC; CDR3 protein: CSASALAGQQLYEQYF
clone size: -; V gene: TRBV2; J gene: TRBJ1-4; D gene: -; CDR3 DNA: TGTGCCAGCCTCTATAGAGATCAGTATACTAATGAAAAACTGTTTTTT; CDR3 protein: CASLYRDQYTNEKLFF
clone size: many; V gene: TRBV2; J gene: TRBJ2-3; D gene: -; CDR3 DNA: TGTGCCAGCAATGATCCCGGACCCACAGATACGCAGTATTTT; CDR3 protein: CASNDPGPTDTQYF
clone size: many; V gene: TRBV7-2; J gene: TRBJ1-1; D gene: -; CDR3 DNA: TGTGCCAGCAGCCAAACCCAGGGCGGGAAAGCTTTCTTT; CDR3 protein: CASSQTQGGKAFF
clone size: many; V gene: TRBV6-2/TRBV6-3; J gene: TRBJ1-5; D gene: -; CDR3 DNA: TGTGCCAGCAGTTACACCCTTTCGCGTGGGCCCCAGCATTTT; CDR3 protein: CASSYTLSRGPQHF
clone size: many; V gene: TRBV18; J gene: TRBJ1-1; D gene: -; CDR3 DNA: TGTGCCAGCTCACCAAACAGGGAAGGCACTGAAGCTTTCTTT; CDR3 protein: CASSPNREGTEAFF
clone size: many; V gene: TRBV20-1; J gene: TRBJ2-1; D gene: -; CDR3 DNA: TGCAGTGCTAGCATGGGGATAGCAAGGGTCTTC; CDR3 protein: CSASMGIARVF
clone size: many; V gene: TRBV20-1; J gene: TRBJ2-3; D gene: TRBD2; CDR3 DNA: TGCAGTGCCCTAGGGCGGGAGACCACAGATACGCAGTATTTT; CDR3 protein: CSALGRETTDTQYF
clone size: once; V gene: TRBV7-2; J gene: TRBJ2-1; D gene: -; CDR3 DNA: TGTGCCAGCACCCTAAGGTCGATTGGGGTTTCCCTTAATGAGCAGTTCTTC; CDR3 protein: CASTLRSIGVSLNEQFF
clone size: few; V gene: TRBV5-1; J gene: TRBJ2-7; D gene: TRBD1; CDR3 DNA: TGCGCCAGCAGCGTCGGGACAGCCTACGAGCAGTACTTC; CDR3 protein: CASSVGTAYEQYF
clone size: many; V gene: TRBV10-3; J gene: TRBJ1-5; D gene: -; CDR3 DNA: TGTGCCCGTTCGGAGGGCCCCAACCAGCCCCAGCATTTT; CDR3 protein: CARSEGPNQPQHF
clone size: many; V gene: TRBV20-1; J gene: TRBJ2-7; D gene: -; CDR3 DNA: TGCAGTGCAACCTTGAACTACGAGCAGTACTTC; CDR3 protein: CSATLNYEQYF
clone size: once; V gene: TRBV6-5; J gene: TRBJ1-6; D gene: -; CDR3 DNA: TGTTCCAGCACCCCTGCGGGGCTGGGGGATTCACCCCTCAACTTT; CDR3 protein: CSSTPAGLGDSPLNF
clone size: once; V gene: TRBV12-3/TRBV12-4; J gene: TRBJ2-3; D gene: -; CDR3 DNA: TGTGCCAGCCAGACGTACCAGGGGGATACGCAGTATTTT; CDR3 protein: CASQTYQGDTQYF
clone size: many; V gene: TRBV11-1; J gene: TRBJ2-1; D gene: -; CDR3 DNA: TGTGCCAGCAGCTTTATTCGGAGTGAGCAGTTCTTC; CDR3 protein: CASSFIRSEQFF
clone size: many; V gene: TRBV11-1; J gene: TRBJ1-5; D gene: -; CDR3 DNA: TGTGCCAGCAGCTTAGCTTCCCGGACAAGCAATCAGCCCCAGCATTTT; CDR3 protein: CASSLASRTSNQPQHF
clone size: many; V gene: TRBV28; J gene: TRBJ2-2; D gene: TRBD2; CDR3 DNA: TGTGCCAGCAGTTTCTCGTGGGAGGGCCACGGGGAGCTGTTTTTT; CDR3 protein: CASSFSWEGHGELFF
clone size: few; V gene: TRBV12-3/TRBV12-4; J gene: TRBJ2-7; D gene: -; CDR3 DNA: TGTGCCAGCAGTTTAGCCCCCGACAGAATCAGCTCCTACGAGCAGTACTTC; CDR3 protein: CASSLAPDRISSYEQYF
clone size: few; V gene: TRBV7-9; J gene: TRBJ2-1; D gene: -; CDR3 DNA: TGTGCCAGCAGTGGGAGCGCAAATGAGCAGTTTTTC; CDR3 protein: CASSGSANEQFF
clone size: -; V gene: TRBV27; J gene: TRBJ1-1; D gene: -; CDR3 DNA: TGTGCCACCAGGGGAACTCCAGGAGGGGCAGGCATCGTCGCTGAAGCTTTCTTT; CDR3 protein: CATRGTPGGAGIVAEAFF
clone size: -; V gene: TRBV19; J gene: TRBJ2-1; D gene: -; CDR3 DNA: TGTGCCAGTAGTATAGTCCGGGAGACCAATGGGCAGTTCTTC; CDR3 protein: CASSIVRETNGQFF
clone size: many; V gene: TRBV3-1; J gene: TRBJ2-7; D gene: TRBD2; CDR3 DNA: TGTGCCAGCAGCCTCCGACTAGCGGGAGTCAACGAGCAGTACTTC; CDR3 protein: CASSLRLAGVNEQYF
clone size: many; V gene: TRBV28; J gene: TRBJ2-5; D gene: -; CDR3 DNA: TGTGCCAGCAGTCCGCTTGGGCGGGGGCGAGGCGAGACCCAGTACTTC; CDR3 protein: CASSPLGRGRGETQYF
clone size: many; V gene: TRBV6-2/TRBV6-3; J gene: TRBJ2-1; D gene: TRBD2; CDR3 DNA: TGTGCCAGCAGTTACATAAGCGGGATTGTGCAGTTCTTC; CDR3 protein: CASSYISGIVQFF